This T cell receptor (beta chain) appears in the sequencing data of a study of CD8+CD57+ T cells in acquired aplastic anemia. V was pared by 0 bases and J by 6 bases, with 14 bases between. CDR3 length equals 15 residues. Per germline, CDR1 ENHRY and CDR2 SYGVKD. Genomic DNA, the template, was used for profiling of the TCR beta VDJ and CDR3. One entry per CDR3 protein, called by TCRdb with MiXCR from the reads. The sample holds roughly 290,000 distinct CDR3 sequences, roughly 59% seen once. An expansion of CD8+CD57+ cells by flow cytometry had been shown in patients chosen for sequencing. The source is a human donor with aplastic anemia. Sequencing input: sorted CD4+, CD8+, or CD8+CD57+ T cells (not recorded which) from PBMCs. This chain uses TRBV10-3 with TRBJ1-2; D is possibly TRBD1 (6 bases). CDR3 region: CAISESRYRADGYTF. The CDR3 coding sequence is TGTGCCATCAGTGAGTCCCGGTACAGGGCGGATGGCTACACCTTC.